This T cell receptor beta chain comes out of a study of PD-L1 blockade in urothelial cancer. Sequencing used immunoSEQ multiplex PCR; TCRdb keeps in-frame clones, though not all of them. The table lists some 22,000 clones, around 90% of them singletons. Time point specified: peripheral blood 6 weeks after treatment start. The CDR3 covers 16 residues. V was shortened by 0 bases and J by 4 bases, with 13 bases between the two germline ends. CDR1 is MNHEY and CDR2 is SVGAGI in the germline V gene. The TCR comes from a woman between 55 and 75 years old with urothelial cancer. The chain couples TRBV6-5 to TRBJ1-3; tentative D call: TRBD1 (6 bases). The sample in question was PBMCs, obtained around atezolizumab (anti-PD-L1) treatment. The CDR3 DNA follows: TGTGCCAGCAGTTACTCGGGGGGGGCAGGCGGAAACACCATATATTTT. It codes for CASSYSGGAGGNTIYF.